The next 6 T cell receptor beta chains were all read from a single sample in a study of CD8+ T cells in alopecia areata. RNA extraction was followed by reverse transcription into cDNA, which acted as the sequencing template. Sequenced by immunoSEQ multiplex PCR; TCRdb stores in-frame clones only, minus some. The sample lists about 190,000 clones, 60% seen once, with approximately 0.7% in the top ten. The treatment is: oral pan-JAK inhibitor, 5-10 mg twice daily. This sample comprised CD4+ T cells sorted from blood, obtained at week 4, from a patient treated with tofacitinib. All receptors derive from a human donor with alopecia areata.

The chain links TRBV7-3 to TRBJ2-5; tentative D call: TRBD1 (6 bases). Trimming took off 5 bases at V and 3 bases at J, with 10 bases between the two ends. The CDR3 covers 13 residues. Germline loops: CDR1 SGHTA, CDR2 FQGTGA. The CDR3: CASSLNREETQYF. The CDR3 coding sequence is TGTGCCAGCAGCCTAAACAGGGAAGAGACCCAGTACTTC.

The chain employs TRBV27 and TRBJ2-3; 9 bases line up with TRBD2. Germline lookup yields CDR1 MNHEY and CDR2 SMNVEV (reference sequence). The junction had 7 bases not matched to a gene; V was cut back by 4 bases and J by 2 bases. There are 16 residues in the CDR3. CDR3 amino acids: CASSWGTSLSTDTQYF. In nucleotides, the CDR3 is TGTGCCAGCAGTTGGGGGACTAGCTTATCCACAGATACGCAGTATTTT.

This rearrangement joins TRBV29-1 to TRBJ2-4; 8 nucleotides match TRBD1. The CDR3 length is 14 residues. Germline V CDR1 and CDR2: SQVTM, ANQGSEA. The V and J ends lost 6 bases and 5 bases, in that order; junction bases with no gene match: 9. The CDR3 sequence is CSVGDRGGENIQYF. The CDR3 nucleotides are TGCAGCGTAGGAGACAGGGGTGGAGAAAACATTCAGTACTTC. The entire variable domain, with the rest obtained from reference TRBV29-1 and TRBJ2-4, is as follows: SAVISQKPSRDICQRGTSLTIQCQVDSQVTMMFWYRQQPGQSLTLIATANQGSEATYESGFVIDKFPISRPNLTFSTLTVSNMSPEDSSIYLCSVGDRGGENIQYFGAGTRLSVL.

The chain uses TRBV23-1 and TRBJ2-3, with D unclear. TRBV23-1 is labeled an ORF, and its function is uncertain. The CDR3 runs to 15 residues. Trimming left V 4 bases short and J 0 bases short, with 11 bases between. The CDR3 reads CASSRGIGSTDTQYF. The DNA for the CDR3 is TGCGCCAGCAGTCGAGGAATAGGAAGCACAGATACGCAGTATTTT.

This sequence joins TRBV11-2 and TRBJ1-1, with D unresolved. V was cut by 6 bases and J by 6 bases, with 20 bases left in between. This CDR3 comprises 15 residues. The germline V gene has CDR1 SGHAT and CDR2 FQNNGV. The CDR3 region has the DNA TGTGCCAGCAGTACTCTTCTGGGCAGATCGTCTGAAGCTTTCTTT. Translated: CASSTLLGRSSEAFF.

Turning to this clone: A read error may account for a junction end that differs from germline. V gene TRBV5-6 combines with J gene TRBJ2-2; 12 bases agree with TRBD2. The CDR3 contains 16 residues. Germline-derived CDR1 and CDR2 are SGHDT and YYEEEE. Here the CDR3 DNA reads TGTGCCAGCAGCTTGAGGACTAGCGGGATGACCGGGAAGTCGGTTTTT. Amino acids: CASSLRTSGMTGKSVF.